The rows below give T cell receptor beta chains drawn from one sample of a study of prognosis after radiotherapy for stage I lung cancer. TCRdb recomputed calls from the multiplex PCR reads with MiXCR, one row per CDR3 protein. The sample holds 20,000 to 30,000 distinct CDR3 sequences; about 41% are singletons and the top ten take under 35%. The source was PBMCs, collected before or after stereotactic body radiation therapy (not recorded which). Every receptor here comes from a donor aged 50 or older with non-small cell lung cancer. Each CDR3 is given with its conserved first and last residue. Fields, in order: J gene, D gene, V gene, clone size, CDR3 protein, CDR3 DNA. D genes are given only for firm matches. The size entry is marked missing in some rows and otherwise reads once, few, many or a size class.

>TRBJ2-2|-|TRBV28|-
CASSRRMVNTGELFF
TGTGCCAGCAGTCGAAGGATGGTCAACACCGGGGAGCTGTTTTTT
>TRBJ1-2|-|TRBV27|many
CASSLSRVPYYGYTF
TGTGCCAGCAGTTTATCCAGGGTCCCTTACTATGGCTACACCTTC
>TRBJ2-1|TRBD2|TRBV6-4|-
CASKRGGGLINEQFF
TGTGCCAGTAAGCGGGGGGGTGGACTAATCAATGAGCAGTTCTTC
>TRBJ2-2|TRBD1|TRBV19|-
CASSIQTGDLTGELFF
TGTGCCAGTAGTATCCAAACAGGGGACCTCACCGGGGAGCTGTTTTTT
>TRBJ1-1|TRBD1|TRBV10-3|-
CAIDESQGAVTEAFF
TGTGCCATCGATGAGTCGCAGGGGGCGGTCACTGAAGCTTTCTTT
>TRBJ1-6|-|TRBV20-1|-
CSARAVGNSPLHF
TGCAGTGCTAGAGCGGTAGGCAATTCACCCCTCCACTTT
>TRBJ1-1|-|TRBV5-8|many
CASSLEPARRTEAFF
TGTGCCAGCAGCTTGGAGCCAGCAAGAAGGACTGAAGCTTTCTTT
>TRBJ2-2|-|TRBV5-1|-
CASSLSAGGTGELFF
TGCGCCAGCAGCTTGAGCGCTGGGGGCACCGGGGAGCTGTTTTTT
>TRBJ2-7|-|TRBV15|many
CATSRTGSSYEQYF
TGTGCCACCAGCAGGACAGGCAGCTCCTACGAGCAGTACTTC
>TRBJ1-6|-|TRBV6-1|-
CASSRQFHRSSPLHF
TGTGCCAGCAGCCGACAGTTCCACCGGAGTTCACCCCTCCACTTT
>TRBJ2-1|TRBD2|TRBV19|-
CASSNDRTGTSGTSFF
TGTGCCAGTAGTAATGATCGTACCGGGACTAGCGGGACCTCGTTCTTC
>TRBJ1-2|-|TRBV6-2/TRBV6-3|-
CASSERTNYGYTF
TGTGCCAGCAGTGAACGCACTAACTATGGCTACACCTTC